The 21 T cell receptor beta chains reported below all come from one sample, sequenced in a study of blood T cell repertoires in COVID-19. Generated by immunoSEQ multiplex PCR, the TCRdb table keeps only in-frame clones and is missing some. Seen here are about 64,000 clones, around 90% observed once, and the top ten hold approximately 10%. The sequencing input was peripheral blood. The receptors here all came from a woman at least 80 years old with active COVID-19.

The chain employs TRBV30 and TRBJ1-2; 11 positions match TRBD1. Losses at the gene ends were 7 bases for V and 7 bases for J; bases not matched to a gene: 2. The germline V gene has CDR1 GTSNPN and CDR2 SVGIG (reference sequence). CDR3 length: 11 amino acids. CDR3 protein: CALDRGLGYTF. CDR3 in DNA: TGTGCCTTGGACAGGGGGCTTGGCTACACCTTC.

In its sample, this clone was seen a few times. V is TRBV3-1 (or the pseudogene TRBV3-2) and J is TRBJ2-1; a weak D match, TRBD1 (6 bases). This CDR3 region has 13 residues. V lost 5 bases, J lost 8 bases, and 13 bases lay in between. Germline CDR1 reads LGHDT; CDR2 reads YNNKEL (reference sequence). Here the CDR3 DNA reads TGTGCCAGCAGCAGTACCAACAGGGATGAGCAGTTCTTC. Amino acids: CASSSTNRDEQFF.

The chain joins TRBV10-1 to TRBJ2-7; 7 nucleotides line up with TRBD2. Looked up from germline, CDR1 is WNHNN and CDR2 is SYGVQD (reference sequence). J was trimmed by 2 bases and V by 5 bases; bases with no gene match: 12. The CDR3 loop spans 16 amino acids. For the CDR3, the DNA is TGCGCCAGCAGTCGCACGGGAGGACCGACCACCTACGAGCAGTACTTC. Amino acids: CASSRTGGPTTYEQYF.

The chain combines TRBV5-1 with TRBJ2-1, with a weak D call TRBD1 (6 bases). The germline V gene has CDR1 SGHRS and CDR2 YFSETQ. V was trimmed by 5 bases and J by 5 bases, leaving 14 bases between them. The length of the CDR3 is 14 residues. CDR3 protein: CASSVTGQHNEQFF. In DNA form, the CDR3 reads TGCGCCAGCAGTGTAACAGGGCAGCACAATGAGCAGTTCTTC.

This chain links TRBV5-1 with TRBJ2-7; 10 bases agree with TRBD2. The CDR3 is 17 amino acids. Trimming at V came to 0 bases and at J to 0 bases, leaving 6 bases not matched to a gene. Germline CDR1 SGHRS, CDR2 YFSETQ. CDR3 sequence reads: CASSLAGLAGASYEQYF. The CDR3 DNA reads as TGCGCCAGCAGCTTGGCCGGTCTAGCGGGAGCCTCCTACGAGCAGTACTTC.

This clone was detected once. In DNA, the CDR3 is TGCGCCAGCAGCTTTTTACCTGGGACAGACACCGGGGAGCTGTTTTTT. Translating it yields CASSFLPGTDTGELFF. The V call is TRBV5-1, the J call TRBJ2-2; 7 nucleotides match TRBD1. This CDR3 is built from 16 residues. From germline, CDR1 is SGHRS and CDR2 YFSETQ. With V trimmed by 2 bases and J by 3 bases, 7 bases remained unmatched.

This chain joins TRBV7-2 and TRBJ2-5; D is possibly TRBD2 (6 bases). The V end lost 2 bases, the J end lost 2 bases, and 15 bases lay between the germline ends. This CDR3 has 16 residues. In germline, CDR1 is SGHTA, CDR2 FQGNSA. The CDR3 loop is CASSLREEQAQETQYF. In DNA, the CDR3 is TGTGCCAGCAGCTTAAGGGAGGAACAGGCGCAAGAGACCCAGTACTTC. The whole variable domain, remainder taken from reference TRBV7-2 and TRBJ2-5, is GAGVSQSPSNKVTEKGKDVELRCDPISGHTALYWYRQSLGQGLEFLIYFQGNSAPDKSGLPSDRFSAERTGGSVSTLTIQRTQQEDSAVYLCASSLREEQAQETQYFGPGTRLLVL.

This chain uses TRBV5-7 with TRBJ1-3; 11 positions match TRBD1. TRBV5-7 qualifies as an ORF whose function is uncertain. The CDR3 has 14 amino acids. Losses at the gene ends were 9 bases for V and 4 bases for J; bases not matched to a gene: 6. Written as DNA, the CDR3 is TGTGCCATTCGGACAGGGGGCGACGGAAACACCATATATTTT. The encoded protein is CAIRTGGDGNTIYF.

This chain uses TRBV25-1 with TRBJ1-6, with 10 bases aligning to TRBD1. CDR3 length equals 16 residues. Germline loops: CDR1 MGHDK, CDR2 SYGVNS. Trimming at V came to 4 bases and at J to 7 bases, leaving 7 bases not matched to a gene. The DNA for the CDR3 is TGTGCCAGCAGTGTTTCCGGGACAGGGGACAATTCACCCCTCCACTTT. It is translated as CASSVSGTGDNSPLHF.

The chain is built from TRBV6-6 and TRBJ2-6; weak D call: TRBD1 (6 bases). The ends were cut back, 5 bases at V and 0 bases at J, with 8 bases in the middle. CDR1 and CDR2 from the germline V gene are MNHNY and SVGAGI (reference sequence). The CDR3 is made up of 15 amino acids. DNA of the CDR3: TGTGCCAGCAGTGACAGGCGCTCTGGGGCCAACGTCCTGACTTTC. Translated: CASSDRRSGANVLTF.

This rearrangement joins TRBV18 to TRBJ2-1; TRBD2 agrees at 11 bases. Germline V lookup: CDR1 KGHSH, CDR2 LQKENI. The J segment lost 0 bases and the V segment lost 6 bases, leaving 13 bases of the junction unmatched. This CDR3 has 19 amino acids. The CDR3 DNA reads as TGTGCCAGCTCCCACCAGGGGACTAGCGGAATGAGCTCCTACAATGAGCAGTTCTTC. Its translation: CASSHQGTSGMSSYNEQFF.

This sequence joins TRBV27 and TRBJ2-3; D is uncertain. Trimming left V 7 bases short and J 0 bases short, with 17 bases between. The CDR3 extends over 16 amino acids. Germline V gene data show CDR1 as MNHEY and CDR2 as SMNVEV (reference sequence). DNA for the CDR3: TGTGCCAGCACCCCAACCGCGGTGTTCAGCACAGATACGCAGTATTTT. Its translation is CASTPTAVFSTDTQYF.

The chain is built from TRBV24-1 and TRBJ1-1; weak D call: TRBD1 (6 bases). This CDR3 contains 13 residues. V was pared by 5 bases and J by 4 bases, with 10 bases between. Germline CDR1 KGHDR, CDR2 SFDVKD. In DNA, the CDR3 is TGTGCCACCAGTGGAGCACAGGGCACTGAAGCTTTCTTT. It codes for CATSGAQGTEAFF.

The rearrangement uses TRBV14 and TRBJ2-6; 10 bases are a match to TRBD1. Germline values: CDR1 SGHDN, CDR2 FVKESK. J lost 2 bases, V lost 0 bases, and 7 bases had no gene match. This CDR3 has 19 residues. CDR3 in amino acids: CASSQDSDRGPPGANVLTF. DNA for the CDR3: TGTGCCAGCAGCCAAGACTCCGACAGGGGGCCCCCTGGGGCCAACGTCCTGACTTTC.

This clone is a singleton in its sample. CDR3 in amino acids: CASTPGQVTDTQYF. CDR3 DNA: TGTGCCAGCACGCCGGGACAGGTGACAGATACGCAGTATTTT. This rearrangement joins TRBV2 to TRBJ2-3; 8 nucleotides line up with TRBD1. The CDR3 loop spans 14 amino acids. Germline V gene data show CDR1 as SNHLY and CDR2 as FYNNEI. V gave up 7 bases and J gave up 3 bases; unmatched junction bases: 6. The variable domain in full, with the rest retrieved from reference TRBV2 and TRBJ2-3, is EPEVTQTPSHQVTQMGQEVILRCVPISNHLYFYWYRQILGQKVEFLVSFYNNEISEKSEIFDDQFSVERPDGSNFTLKIRSTKLEDSAMYFCASTPGQVTDTQYFGPGTRLTVL.

The chain has TRBV27 and TRBJ1-4, with 8 bases identical to TRBD1. The junction had 5 bases not matched to a gene; V was cut back by 4 bases and J by 7 bases. Germline values: CDR1 MNHEY, CDR2 SMNVEV (reference sequence). This CDR3 region has 14 residues. The CDR3 region is CASSSQGASEKLFF. DNA for the CDR3: TGTGCCAGCAGTTCCCAGGGGGCGAGTGAAAAACTGTTTTTT.

CDR3 coding DNA: TGTGCCAGCAGCCTAACTAGCGGCCAAGAGACCCAGTACTTC. This gives the protein CASSLTSGQETQYF. The chain has TRBV14 and TRBJ2-5; 8 nucleotides line up with TRBD2. Germline-derived CDR1 and CDR2 are SGHDN and FVKESK. This CDR3 has 14 amino acids. V was pared by 4 bases and J by 1 base, with 2 bases of the junction left unmatched. Variable domain in full (rest from reference TRBV14 and TRBJ2-5): EAGVTQFPSHSVIEKGQTVTLRCDPISGHDNLYWYRRVMGKEIKFLLHFVKESKQDESGMPNNRFLAERTGGTYSTLKVQPAELEDSGVYFCASSLTSGQETQYFGPGTRLLVL.

V gene TRBV7-9 combines with J gene TRBJ2-2, with D perhaps matching TRBD1 (6 bases). The CDR3 extends over 15 amino acids. V was shortened by 4 bases and J by 5 bases, with 14 bases between the two germline ends. The V gene's germline CDR1 is SEHNR and CDR2 FQNEAQ (reference sequence). The CDR3 bases are TGTGCCAGCAGCTCAGGCCAAGGGGGAACCGGGGAGCTGTTTTTT. Amino acid sequence: CASSSGQGGTGELFF.

This chain connects TRBV29-1 to TRBJ2-1; 12 bases match TRBD2. The CDR3 extends over 14 amino acids. V was pared by 3 bases and J by 8 bases, with 5 bases of the junction left unmatched. Looked up from germline, CDR1 is SQVTM and CDR2 is ANQGSEA. The CDR3 DNA sequence: TGCAGCGTTGACGGACTAGCGGGACCCTATGAGCAGTTCTTC. It codes for CSVDGLAGPYEQFF.

As DNA, the CDR3 is TGTGCCAGCAGTGGAAACACGTACGCTAACTATGGCTACACCTTC. Translating gives CASSGNTYANYGYTF. The chain combines TRBV2 with TRBJ1-2; D call uncertain. The V gene's germline CDR1 is SNHLY and CDR2 FYNNEI. V was clipped by 4 bases and J by 0 bases, with 12 bases between them. This CDR3 has 15 residues.

The chain is built from TRBV12-3 or TRBV12-4 and TRBJ2-5; D call uncertain. V lost 1 base and J lost 2, with 5 bases in between. The CDR3 spans 13 residues. CDR3 sequence: CASSLDWQETQYF. In DNA form, the CDR3 reads TGTGCCAGCAGTTTAGACTGGCAAGAGACCCAGTACTTC.